A selection of T cell receptor beta chains follows, all from one sample in a study of T cell responses to AZD1222 COVID-19 vaccine. Generated by immunoSEQ multiplex PCR, the TCRdb table keeps only in-frame clones and is missing some. The sample consists of approximately 92,000 clones, approximately 90% of them appearing once. The starting material was peripheral blood, obtained on day 0 of AZD1222 vaccination. Receptor source: an adult in good health. Each CDR3 is given with its conserved first and last residue. D genes are given only for firm matches. Not all rows give a size; the values are once, few, many and, for expanded clones, a class.

once,15,TRBV18,TRBJ1-6,NA,CASSPGTGFNSPLHF,TGTGCCAGCTCACCAGGAACAGGATTTAATTCACCCCTCCACTTT
once,16,TRBV19,TRBJ1-2,NA,CASSTVQQGLGDGYTF,TGTGCCAGTAGTACCGTCCAACAGGGCCTGGGAGATGGCTACACCTTC
NA,13,TRBV11-2,TRBJ1-1,NA,CASSLGLVTEAFF,TGTGCCAGCAGCTTAGGACTCGTCACTGAAGCTTTCTTT
NA,15,TRBV29-1,TRBJ1-4,TRBD1,CSVEGGTGEAEKLFF,TGCAGCGTTGAGGGCGGAACAGGGGAGGCTGAAAAACTGTTTTTT
NA,16,TRBV5-1,TRBJ1-6,NA,CASSFSRFSYNSPLHF,TGCGCCAGCAGCTTCTCACGGTTCTCCTATAATTCACCCCTCCACTTT
once,15,TRBV5-1,TRBJ1-1,NA,CASSFNGGVDTEAFF,TGCGCCAGCAGCTTCAATGGGGGCGTAGACACTGAAGCTTTCTTT
NA,16,TRBV28,TRBJ2-1,TRBD2,CASSYGLAGGYNEQFF,TGTGCCAGCAGTTATGGACTAGCGGGGGGGTACAATGAGCAGTTCTTC
NA,15,TRBV10-3,TRBJ2-7,NA,CAISESDIQSYEQYF,TGTGCCATCAGTGAGAGCGACATACAATCCTACGAGCAGTACTTC
few,13,TRBV27,TRBJ2-7,NA,CASSLLLGYEQYF,TGTGCCAGCAGTTTACTCCTGGGCTACGAGCAGTACTTC
NA,13,TRBV7-3,TRBJ2-3,NA,CASSLGLTDTQYF,TGTGCCAGCAGCTTAGGCCTTACAGATACGCAGTATTTT
NA,16,TRBV3-1/TRBV3-2,TRBJ2-1,NA,CASSRPKRRTDNEQFF,TGTGCCAGCAGCCGACCCAAACGAAGGACAGACAATGAGCAGTTCTTC
NA,13,TRBV6-5,TRBJ2-3,NA,CASSYLGADTQYF,TGTGCCAGCAGTTACTTGGGGGCAGATACGCAGTATTTT
NA,18,TRBV7-8,TRBJ1-5,NA,CASSLAVGWQSSNQPQHF,TGTGCCAGCAGCTTAGCCGTCGGTTGGCAGTCGAGCAATCAGCCCCAGCATTTT
NA,10,TRBV29-1,TRBJ2-7,NA,CSVGGYEQYF,TGCAGCGTTGGCGGCTACGAGCAGTACTTC
NA,12,TRBV3-1/TRBV3-2,TRBJ2-5,NA,CASSQGIKTQYF,TGTGCCAGCAGCCAAGGGATTAAGACCCAGTACTTC
NA,15,TRBV5-1,TRBJ2-7,TRBD1,CASSSTGGSSYEQYF,TGCGCCAGCAGCTCTACAGGGGGGAGCTCCTACGAGCAGTACTTC
NA,13,TRBV5-1,TRBJ1-1,NA,CASARLMNTEAFF,TGCGCCAGCGCGAGATTAATGAACACTGAAGCTTTCTTT
NA,13,TRBV6-5,TRBJ1-5,NA,CASSRRGYQPQHF,TGTGCCAGCAGTAGAAGGGGCTATCAGCCCCAGCATTTT
NA,11,TRBV13,TRBJ2-1,TRBD2,CASSTGLAVFF,TGTGCCAGCAGCACGGGACTAGCAGTCTTCTTC
NA,13,TRBV2,TRBJ2-7,NA,CASSGVELGEQYF,TGTGCCAGCAGTGGGGTGGAGTTGGGGGAGCAGTACTTC
NA,15,TRBV9,TRBJ2-7,TRBD1,CASSVEFGQGLKLTF,TGTGCCAGCAGCGTAGAGTTCGGACAGGGCCTAAAACTTACCTTC
NA,12,TRBV19,TRBJ1-5,NA,CASSMDGQPQHF,TGTGCCAGTAGTATGGATGGACAGCCCCAGCATTTT
NA,15,TRBV7-7,TRBJ1-4,TRBD1,CASSSTGTGNEKLFF,TGTGCTAGCAGCTCTACCGGGACAGGGAATGAAAAACTGTTTTTT
NA,14,TRBV15,TRBJ1-6,NA,CATSRGPSGSPLHF,TGTGCCACCAGCAGAGGACCCTCGGGCTCACCCCTCCACTTT
NA,16,TRBV2,TRBJ2-1,NA,CASSDLALASINEQFF,TGTGCCAGCAGTGATTTAGCTTTAGCGTCGATCAATGAGCAGTTCTTC
NA,13,TRBV29-1,TRBJ2-3,NA,CSVGTRYTDTQYF,TGCAGCGTTGGCACTAGATACACAGATACGCAGTATTTT
NA,13,TRBV6-5,TRBJ2-3,NA,CASSGVIRDTQYF,TGTGCCAGCTCAGGGGTAATACGAGATACGCAGTATTTT
NA,14,TRBV5-8,TRBJ2-2,NA,CASSNRQDTGELFF,TGTGCCAGCAGCAATAGACAAGACACCGGGGAGCTGTTTTTT
NA,13,TRBV11-3,TRBJ1-1,TRBD1,CASSADREREAFF,TGTGCCAGCAGCGCCGACAGGGAACGAGAAGCTTTCTTT
NA,14,TRBV6-5,TRBJ1-5,TRBD1,CASSPGTGNQPQHF,TGTGCCAGCAGTCCCGGGACAGGGAATCAGCCCCAGCATTTT
NA,15,TRBV9,TRBJ2-2,NA,CASSVAHGFTGELFF,TGTGCCAGCAGCGTAGCCCACGGGTTCACCGGGGAGCTGTTTTTT
NA,14,TRBV7-2,TRBJ1-5,NA,CASSLAPVNQPQHF,TGTGCCAGCAGCTTAGCGCCAGTTAATCAGCCCCAGCATTTT
NA,15,TRBV5-5,TRBJ1-5,NA,CASSWADYSNQPQHF,TGTGCCAGCAGCTGGGCAGACTATAGCAATCAGCCCCAGCATTTT
NA,14,TRBV6-5,TRBJ2-7,NA,CASSSPGLVNEQYF,TGTGCCAGCAGCTCCCCCGGACTGGTGAACGAGCAGTACTTC
NA,12,TRBV24-1,TRBJ1-1,NA,CASKEETSEAFF,TGTGCCTCGAAAGAGGAGACCTCTGAAGCTTTCTTT
NA,16,TRBV4-1,TRBJ1-4,TRBD1,CASSQVPGQGNEKLFF,TGCGCCAGCAGCCAAGTACCGGGACAGGGTAATGAAAAACTGTTTTTT
once,13,TRBV7-9,TRBJ2-7,NA,CASSFESSYEQYF,TGTGCCAGCAGCTTTGAAAGCTCCTACGAGCAGTACTTC
NA,13,TRBV11-1,TRBJ1-1,TRBD1,CASSSDRVTEAFF,TGTGCCAGCAGCTCAGACAGGGTGACCGAAGCTTTCTTT
NA,15,TRBV6-5,TRBJ1-1,NA,CASSYSGVVNTEAFF,TGTGCCAGCAGTTACTCGGGGGTCGTGAACACTGAAGCTTTCTTT
NA,14,TRBV7-9,TRBJ1-3,TRBD1,CASSDNRGGNTIYF,TGTGCCAGCAGCGACAACAGGGGTGGAAACACCATATATTTT